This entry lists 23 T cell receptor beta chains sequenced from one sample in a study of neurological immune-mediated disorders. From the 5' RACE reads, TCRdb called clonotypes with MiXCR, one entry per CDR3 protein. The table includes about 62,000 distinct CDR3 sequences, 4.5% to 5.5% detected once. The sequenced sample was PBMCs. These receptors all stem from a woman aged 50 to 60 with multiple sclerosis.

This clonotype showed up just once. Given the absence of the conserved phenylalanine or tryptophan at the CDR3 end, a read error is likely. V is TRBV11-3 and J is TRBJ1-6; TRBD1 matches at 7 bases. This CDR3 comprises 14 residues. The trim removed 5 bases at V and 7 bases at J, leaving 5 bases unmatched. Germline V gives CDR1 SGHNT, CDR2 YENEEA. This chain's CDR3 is CASSPRQGNSPLHN. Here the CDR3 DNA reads TGTGCCAGCAGCCCCCGACAGGGAAATTCACCCCTCCACAAT.

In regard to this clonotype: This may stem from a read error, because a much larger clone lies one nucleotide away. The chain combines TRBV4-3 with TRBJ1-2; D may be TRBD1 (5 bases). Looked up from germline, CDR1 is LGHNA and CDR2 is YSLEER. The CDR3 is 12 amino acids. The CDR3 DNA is TGCACCAGCAGCTCCCAGGGCTATGGCTACACCTTC. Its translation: CTSSSQGYGYTF.

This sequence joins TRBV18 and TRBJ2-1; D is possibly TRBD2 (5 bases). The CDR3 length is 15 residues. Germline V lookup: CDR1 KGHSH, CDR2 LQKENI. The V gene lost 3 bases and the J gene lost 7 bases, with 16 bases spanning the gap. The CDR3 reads CASSPSSGGMNEQFF. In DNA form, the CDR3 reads TGTGCCAGCTCACCTAGCTCTGGAGGAATGAATGAGCAGTTCTTC.

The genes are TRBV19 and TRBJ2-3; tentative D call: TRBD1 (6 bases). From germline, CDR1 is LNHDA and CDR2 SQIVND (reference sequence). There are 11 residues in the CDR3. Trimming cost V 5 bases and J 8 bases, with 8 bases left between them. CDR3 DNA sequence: TGTGCCAGTAGTCGACAGGCTACGCAGTATTTT. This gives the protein CASSRQATQYF.

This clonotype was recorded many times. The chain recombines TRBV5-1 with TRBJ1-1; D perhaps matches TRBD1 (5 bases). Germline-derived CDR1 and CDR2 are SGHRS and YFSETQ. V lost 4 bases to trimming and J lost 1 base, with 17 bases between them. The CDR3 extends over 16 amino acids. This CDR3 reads CASSLRPGTENTEAFF. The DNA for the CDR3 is TGCGCCAGCAGCCTGAGACCCGGGACGGAGAACACTGAAGCTTTCTTT.

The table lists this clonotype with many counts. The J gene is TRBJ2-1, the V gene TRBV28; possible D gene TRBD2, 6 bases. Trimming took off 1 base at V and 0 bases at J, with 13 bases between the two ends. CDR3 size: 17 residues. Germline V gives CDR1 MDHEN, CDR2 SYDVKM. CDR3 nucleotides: TGTGCCAGCAGTTTATTTAGGCGGGGCCTCTCCTACAATGAGCAGTTCTTC. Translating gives CASSLFRRGLSYNEQFF.

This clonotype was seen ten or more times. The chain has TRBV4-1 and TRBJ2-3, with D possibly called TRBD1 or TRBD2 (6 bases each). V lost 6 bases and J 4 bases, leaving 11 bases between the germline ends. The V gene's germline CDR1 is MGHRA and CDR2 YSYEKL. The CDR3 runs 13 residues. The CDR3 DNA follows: TGCGCCAGCAGTATCGGGGGCGCAGATACGCAGTATTTT. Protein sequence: CASSIGGADTQYF.

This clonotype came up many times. The CDR3 loop reads CASSSTEVAGEKLFF. CDR3 bases: TGTGCCAGCAGCTCTACGGAAGTGGCGGGTGAAAAACTGTTTTTT. The chain has TRBV6-2 or TRBV6-3 and TRBJ1-4; D is unclear. CDR1 and CDR2 from the germline V gene are MNHEY and SVGEGT. The CDR3 covers 15 residues. The germline V and J ends were trimmed by 6 bases and 7 bases, with 18 bases remaining between them.

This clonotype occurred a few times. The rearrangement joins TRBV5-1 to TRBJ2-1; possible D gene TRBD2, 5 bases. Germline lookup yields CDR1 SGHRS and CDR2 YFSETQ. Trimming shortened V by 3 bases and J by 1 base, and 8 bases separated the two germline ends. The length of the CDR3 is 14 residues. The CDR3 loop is CASSSTGSYNEQFF. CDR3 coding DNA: TGCGCCAGCAGCTCAACGGGGTCCTACAATGAGCAGTTCTTC.

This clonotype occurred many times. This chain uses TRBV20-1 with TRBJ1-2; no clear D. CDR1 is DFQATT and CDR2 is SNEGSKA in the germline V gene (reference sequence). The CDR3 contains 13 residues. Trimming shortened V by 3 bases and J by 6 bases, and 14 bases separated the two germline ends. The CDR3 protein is CSASWSEVHGYTF. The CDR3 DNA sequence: TGCAGTGCTAGCTGGTCTGAAGTTCATGGCTACACCTTC.

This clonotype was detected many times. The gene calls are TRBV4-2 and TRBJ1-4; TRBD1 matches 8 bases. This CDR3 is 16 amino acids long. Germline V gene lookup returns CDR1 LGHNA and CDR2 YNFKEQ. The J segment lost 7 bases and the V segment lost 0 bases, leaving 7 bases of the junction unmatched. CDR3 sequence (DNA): TGTGCCAGCAGCCAAGATCGCGGCCAGGGGGCTGAAAAACTGTTTTTT. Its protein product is CASSQDRGQGAEKLFF.

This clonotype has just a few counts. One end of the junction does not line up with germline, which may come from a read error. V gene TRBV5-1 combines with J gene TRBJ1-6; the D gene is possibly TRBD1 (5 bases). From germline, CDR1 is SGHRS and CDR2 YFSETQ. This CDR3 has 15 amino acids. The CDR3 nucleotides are TGCGCCAGCAGCTTGGAGGGACCGGGAAATTCACCCCTCAACTTT. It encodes CASSLEGPGNSPLNF.

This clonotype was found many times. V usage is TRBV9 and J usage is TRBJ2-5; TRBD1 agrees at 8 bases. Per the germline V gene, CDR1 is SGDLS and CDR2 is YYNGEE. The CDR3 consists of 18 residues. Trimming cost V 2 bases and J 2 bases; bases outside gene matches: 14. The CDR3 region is CASSVAPQGAGGQETQYF. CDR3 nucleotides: TGTGCCAGCAGCGTCGCCCCCCAGGGGGCAGGTGGGCAAGAGACCCAGTACTTC.

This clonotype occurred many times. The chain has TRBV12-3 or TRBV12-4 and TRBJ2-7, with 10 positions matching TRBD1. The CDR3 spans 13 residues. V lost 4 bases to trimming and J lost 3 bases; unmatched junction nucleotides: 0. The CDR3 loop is CASSWTGGYEQYF. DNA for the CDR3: TGTGCCAGCAGTTGGACAGGGGGCTACGAGCAGTACTTC.

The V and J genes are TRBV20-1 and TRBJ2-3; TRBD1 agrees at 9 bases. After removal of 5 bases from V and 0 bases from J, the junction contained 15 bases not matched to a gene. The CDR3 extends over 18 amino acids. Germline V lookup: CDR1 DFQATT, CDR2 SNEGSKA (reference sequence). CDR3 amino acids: CSASSPGQGTVSTDTQYF. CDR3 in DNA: TGCAGTGCTTCTTCGCCGGGACAGGGAACCGTAAGCACAGATACGCAGTATTTT.

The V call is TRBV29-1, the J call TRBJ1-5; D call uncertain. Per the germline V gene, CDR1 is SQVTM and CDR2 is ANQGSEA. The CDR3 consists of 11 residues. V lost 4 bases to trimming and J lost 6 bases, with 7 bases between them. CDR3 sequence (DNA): TGCAGCGTTGTAATCACTCAGCCCCAGCATTTT. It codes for CSVVITQPQHF.

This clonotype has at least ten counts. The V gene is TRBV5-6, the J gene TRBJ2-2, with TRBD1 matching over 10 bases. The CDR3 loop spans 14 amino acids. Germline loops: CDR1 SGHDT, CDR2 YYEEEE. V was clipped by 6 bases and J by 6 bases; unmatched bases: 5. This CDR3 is CASIQDRGAGELFF. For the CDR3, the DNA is TGTGCCAGCATACAGGACAGGGGGGCCGGGGAGCTGTTTTTT.

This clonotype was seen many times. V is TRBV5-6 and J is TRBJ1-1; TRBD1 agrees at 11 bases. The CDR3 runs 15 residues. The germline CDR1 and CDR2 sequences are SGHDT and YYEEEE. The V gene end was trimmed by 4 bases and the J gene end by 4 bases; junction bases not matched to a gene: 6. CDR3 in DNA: TGTGCCAGCAGCCAAAGGACAGGGGGCATCACTGAAGCTTTCTTT. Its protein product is CASSQRTGGITEAFF.

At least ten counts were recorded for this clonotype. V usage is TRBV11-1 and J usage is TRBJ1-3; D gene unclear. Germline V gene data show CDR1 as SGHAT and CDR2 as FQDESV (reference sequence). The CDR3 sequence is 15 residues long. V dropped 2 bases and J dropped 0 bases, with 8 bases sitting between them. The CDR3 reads CASSLMTYSGNTIYF. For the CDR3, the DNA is TGTGCCAGCAGCTTAATGACGTACTCTGGAAACACCATATATTTT.

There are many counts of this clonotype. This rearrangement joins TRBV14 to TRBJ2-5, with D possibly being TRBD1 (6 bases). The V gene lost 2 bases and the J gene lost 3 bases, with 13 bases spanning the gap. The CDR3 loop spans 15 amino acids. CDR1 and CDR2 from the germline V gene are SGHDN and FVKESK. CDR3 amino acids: CASSQTGPYKETQYF. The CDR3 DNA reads TGTGCCAGCAGCCAAACAGGGCCTTATAAAGAGACCCAGTACTTC.

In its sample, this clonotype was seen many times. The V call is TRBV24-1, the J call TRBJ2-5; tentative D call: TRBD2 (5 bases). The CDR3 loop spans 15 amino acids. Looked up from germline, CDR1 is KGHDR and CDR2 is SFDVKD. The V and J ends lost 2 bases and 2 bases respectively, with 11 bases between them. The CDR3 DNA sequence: TGTGCCACCAGTGATTCGGACGGGGTTCAAGAGACCCAGTACTTC. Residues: CATSDSDGVQETQYF.

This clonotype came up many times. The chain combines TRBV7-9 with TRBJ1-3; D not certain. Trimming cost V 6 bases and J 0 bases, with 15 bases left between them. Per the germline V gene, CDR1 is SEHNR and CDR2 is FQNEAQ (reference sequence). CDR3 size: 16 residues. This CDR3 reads CASSPPHGYSGNTIYF. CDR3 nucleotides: TGTGCCAGCAGTCCACCCCACGGATACTCTGGAAACACCATATATTTT.

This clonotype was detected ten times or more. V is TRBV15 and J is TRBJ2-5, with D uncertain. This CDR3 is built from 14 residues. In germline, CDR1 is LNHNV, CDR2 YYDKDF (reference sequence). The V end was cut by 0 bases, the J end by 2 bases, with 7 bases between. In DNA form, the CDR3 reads TGTGCCACCAGCAGAGAGTTGGGGCAAGAGACCCAGTACTTC. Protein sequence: CATSRELGQETQYF.